This T cell receptor beta chain is from a study of glioma-infiltrating T cells. The CDR3 runs to 13 residues. V shed 5 bases, J shed 7 bases, and the junction held 3 bases outside the gene matches. Study results and limitations: CDR3 overlap between tissue and blood was very small.

TCR alpha and beta CDR3 regions were amplified from RNA using iRepertoire nested multiplex PCR. TCRdb ran MiXCR on the multiplex PCR reads and lists one entry per CDR3 protein. This table has about 190,000 distinct CDR3 sequences, approximately 30% appearing once. Regarding this clonotype: Its antigen is undetermined.

Sequencing input: glioma tissue, nonneoplastic brain tissue, or PBMCs (not recorded which). The origin of this receptor is a human donor with low-grade glioma or glioblastoma, undergoing nonglioma brain surgery, or in good health (not recorded which). The rearrangement links TRBV12-3 or TRBV12-4 to TRBJ1-5; 9 nucleotides align to TRBD1. The CDR3 sequence: CASSRDRGQPQHF. CDR3 DNA sequence: TGTGCCAGCAGTCGTGACAGGGGGCAGCCCCAGCATTTT.